This T cell receptor beta chain was found in a study of sequential checkpoint blockade in melanoma. Study as a whole: Maintenance nivolumab came after either treatment sequence.

Only in-frame clones appear in the TCRdb table, and some are missing; sequencing was by immunoSEQ multiplex PCR. The sample lists around 10,000 clones, 73% occurring once. The CDR3 loop spans 15 amino acids. Germline loops: CDR1 SGHVS, CDR2 FQNEAQ. This clone showed up just a few times. Regarding treatment: randomized to nivolumab then ipilimumab (arm A) or the reverse (arm B). No patient had prior DNA-damaging chemotherapy. From thawed PBMCs, live CD3+CD8+ cells negative for CD19 and CD56 were sorted. The origin of this receptor is a human donor with melanoma. The rearrangement joins TRBV7-8 to TRBJ2-5; 10 bases map to TRBD2. Matching the DNA end better, TRBJ2-7 makes the J call doubtful. Here the sequenced sample was CD8+ T cells sorted from blood (inferred from file names), taken from a patient given nivolumab and ipilimumab in sequence. CDR3 in amino acids: CASSPGLAGVLEQYF. CDR3 in DNA: TGTGCCAGCAGCCCCGGGCTAGCGGGGGTCCTCGAGCAGTACTTC.